Each of the 18 T cell receptor beta chains below was sequenced from the same sample in a study of cytomegalovirus exposure and HLA in healthy donors. 13 Jbeta primers and 60 Vbeta primers were used for the PCR. Profiling relied on immunoSEQ multiplex PCR, and the TCRdb table lists in-frame clones only, not all of them. The sample table includes 40,000 to 50,000 clones. Input material: PBMCs. Receptor source: a woman in her 40s in good health and CMV-seronegative.

J is TRBJ1-2 and V is TRBV5-1, with D maybe TRBD1 (5 bases). The CDR3 loop spans 15 amino acids. Germline V gene data show CDR1 as SGHRS and CDR2 as YFSETQ. V was pared by 0 bases and J by 6 bases, with 15 bases between. The DNA for the CDR3 is TGCGCCAGCAGCTTGGTAGGAACAGGTACCGATGGCTACACCTTC. It specifies CASSLVGTGTDGYTF.

The V call is TRBV28, the J call TRBJ1-5, with 8 bases matching TRBD1. The CDR3 is 15 amino acids. The germline V gene has CDR1 MDHEN and CDR2 SYDVKM. With V trimmed by 5 bases and J by 2 bases, 5 bases remained unmatched. The CDR3 protein is CASSGGGQGNQPQHF. DNA of the CDR3: TGTGCCAGCAGTGGGGGGGGACAGGGCAATCAGCCCCAGCATTTT.

CDR3 DNA sequence: TGCGCCAGCAGCTTGGATGACTGGGGCGCCTACGAGCAGTACTTC. Translation gives CASSLDDWGAYEQYF. The chain recombines TRBV5-1 with TRBJ2-7; D possibly corresponds to TRBD1 (5 bases). Deletions cut 0 bases from V and 2 bases from J, with 12 bases between. CDR1 and CDR2 from the germline V gene are SGHRS and YFSETQ. This CDR3 spans 15 amino acids.

The rearrangement uses TRBV30 and TRBJ2-7; a weak D match, TRBD2 (5 bases). Trimming left V 2 bases short and J 7 bases short, with 12 bases between. CDR1 is GTSNPN and CDR2 is SVGIG in the germline V gene (reference sequence). The CDR3 is 12 residues long. The CDR3 loop reads CAWSPRSGEQYF. The CDR3, as DNA: TGTGCCTGGAGTCCTCGCTCGGGGGAGCAGTACTTC.

The chain carries TRBV19 and TRBJ2-5; 7 nucleotides match TRBD1. The CDR3 is made up of 14 amino acids. V trimming: 5 bases; J trimming: 7 bases; junction bases outside the gene matches: 10. Germline V gene sequence: CDR1 LNHDA, CDR2 SQIVND (reference sequence). CDR3 DNA sequence: TGTGCCAGTAGTTTCGACAGGGCCCCATTGACCCAGTACTTC. Residues: CASSFDRAPLTQYF.

V and J are TRBV7-2 and TRBJ2-7, with TRBD2 matching over 10 bases. In germline, CDR1 is SGHTA, CDR2 FQGNSA. The CDR3 totals 16 residues. V shed 4 bases, J shed 3 bases, and the junction held 9 bases outside the gene matches. CDR3 coding DNA: TGTGCCAGCAGCTCGATCCTAGCGGGAGCTATCTACGAGCAGTACTTC. It translates to CASSSILAGAIYEQYF.

The chain combines TRBV19 with TRBJ2-3; the D gene is possibly TRBD2 (5 bases). This CDR3 spans 12 amino acids. From germline, CDR1 is LNHDA and CDR2 SQIVND (reference sequence). The V and J ends lost 7 bases and 12 bases respectively, with 17 bases between them. The CDR3 bases are TGTGCCAGTACGGGGAGCGACAATAATCAGTATTTT. This translates into CASTGSDNNQYF.

The chain links TRBV18 to TRBJ2-7, with a tentative D call TRBD2 (5 bases). This CDR3 region has 15 residues. Per germline, CDR1 KGHSH and CDR2 LQKENI. The germline V and J ends were trimmed by 3 bases and 6 bases, with 18 bases remaining between them. The CDR3 loop is CASSPASRTFGEQYF. The CDR3 DNA reads as TGTGCCAGCTCACCGGCTAGCCGGACCTTCGGCGAGCAGTACTTC. Drawing the rest from reference TRBV18 and TRBJ2-7, the complete variable domain is NAGVMQNPRHLVRRRGQEARLRCSPMKGHSHVYWYRQLPEEGLKFMVYLQKENIIDESGMPKERFSAEFPKEGPSILRIQQVVRGDSAAYFCASSPASRTFGEQYFGPGTRLTVT.

The chain employs TRBV10-3 and TRBJ2-7; TRBD1 matches 10 bases. CDR3 length equals 14 residues. Germline values: CDR1 ENHRY, CDR2 SYGVKD. V lost 6 bases and J lost 2; bases outside the gene matches: 4. CDR3 nucleotide sequence: TGTGCCATCAGCCAAGGACAGGGGGCCTACGAGCAGTACTTC. Protein sequence: CAISQGQGAYEQYF.

J is TRBJ1-1 and V is TRBV7-2; 7 nucleotides agree with TRBD1. There are 16 residues in the CDR3. Germline V gives CDR1 SGHTA, CDR2 FQGNSA. V was pared by 2 bases and J by 0 bases, with 6 bases of the junction left unmatched. CDR3 loop: CASSLRQGIMNTEAFF. Written as DNA, the CDR3 is TGTGCCAGCAGCTTAAGACAGGGAATAATGAACACTGAAGCTTTCTTT.

The gene calls are TRBV9 and TRBJ2-1; a possible D gene is TRBD2 (5 bases). Germline V lookup: CDR1 SGDLS, CDR2 YYNGEE. The CDR3 extends over 13 amino acids. Trimming removed 0 bases at V and 9 bases at J, with 10 bases between. CDR3 sequence: CASSVEQGSEQFF. Here the CDR3 DNA reads TGTGCCAGCAGCGTAGAGCAAGGGAGTGAGCAGTTCTTC.

V and J are TRBV6-6 and TRBJ2-1; 10 bases agree with TRBD1. This CDR3 spans 14 amino acids. J was trimmed by 10 bases and V by 5 bases; bases with no gene match: 8. Germline values: CDR1 MNHNY, CDR2 SVGAGI (reference sequence). The CDR3 DNA follows: TGTGCCAGCAGTCAGGGACAGGGGTTTGACGAGCAGTTCTTC. This sequence encodes CASSQGQGFDEQFF.

The chain is built from TRBV6-5 and TRBJ1-4; no clear D. This CDR3 has 12 amino acids. V shed 7 bases and J shed 7 bases, with 10 bases lying between them. Per the germline V gene, CDR1 is MNHEY and CDR2 is SVGAGI. This CDR3 reads CASTDLGEKLFF. The CDR3 nucleotides are TGTGCCAGCACGGACTTAGGTGAAAAACTGTTTTTT.

J is TRBJ1-1 and V is TRBV7-8; the D is unclear. Germline CDR1 and CDR2: SGHVS and FQNEAQ. V was pared by 1 base and J by 1 base, with 7 bases between. There are 14 residues in the CDR3. The CDR3: CASSLVSGNTEAFF. DNA of the CDR3: TGTGCCAGCAGCTTAGTCTCGGGGAACACTGAAGCTTTCTTT.

The gene calls are TRBV4-2 and TRBJ2-7, with D perhaps matching TRBD1 (5 bases). This CDR3 has 15 residues. Trimming removed 0 bases from V and 2 bases from J, with 11 bases in between. Looked up from germline, CDR1 is LGHNA and CDR2 is YNFKEQ. In nucleotides, the CDR3 is TGTGCCAGCAGCCAAGATGGCACAGGAACCTACGAGCAGTACTTC. The encoded protein is CASSQDGTGTYEQYF.

This sequence joins TRBV9 and TRBJ2-1; a possible D gene is TRBD2 (6 bases). Germline V gene data show CDR1 as SGDLS and CDR2 as YYNGEE. The CDR3 totals 14 residues. With 3 bases removed from V and 9 bases from J, the gap between germline ends came to 16 bases. The CDR3 sequence is CASSGTGGPGEQFF. CDR3 in DNA: TGTGCCAGCAGCGGCACAGGAGGGCCGGGTGAGCAGTTCTTC.

V and J are TRBV7-9 and TRBJ2-7, with 7 bases that match TRBD1. V dropped 2 bases and J dropped 6; count of bases not matched to a gene: 4. CDR3 length: 13 amino acids. Germline V CDR1 and CDR2: SEHNR, FQNEAQ (reference sequence). The CDR3 coding sequence is TGTGCCAGCAGCTTACAACAGGGGAGCGAGCAGTACTTC. Its translation: CASSLQQGSEQYF.

The CDR3 region has the DNA TGTGCCAGCAGCTTGGGAGTAGCCAAAAACATTCAGTACTTC. This sequence encodes CASSLGVAKNIQYF. The V and J genes are TRBV5-4 and TRBJ2-4, with unresolved D. The CDR3 totals 14 residues. Trimming stripped 0 bases from V and 0 bases from J, with 4 bases between. Germline CDR1 is SGHNT and CDR2 is YYREEE (reference sequence).